The 32 T cell receptor beta chains in this list originate from one sample, sequenced in a study of T-cell memory formation after mild COVID-19. TCRdb re-derived calls from the 5' RACE reads in MiXCR, one entry per CDR3 protein. The repertoire holds fewer than 400,000 distinct CDR3 sequences, with 10% to 15% as singletons. Specimen: PBMCs or a T cell subset sorted from them (not recorded which). These receptors were obtained from a young man who had mild COVID-19 (a few samples of this study predate the infection). Cell type and time point are not known.

This clonotype was counted only a few times. J is TRBJ2-7 and V is TRBV28; maybe TRBD1 (7 bases). Trimming took 8 bases from V and 6 from J, leaving 11 bases between them. CDR1 MDHEN and CDR2 SYDVKM come from the germline V gene. There are 11 residues in the CDR3. The CDR3 reads CASGRGVEQYV. DNA for the CDR3: TGTGCCAGCGGCAGGGGGGTCGAGCAGTACGTC.

This rearrangement joins TRBV7-2 to TRBJ1-1; D gene uncertain. The CDR3 extends over 15 amino acids. Germline V gene lookup returns CDR1 SGHTA and CDR2 FQGNSA. Trimming left V 5 bases short and J 1 base short, with 14 bases between. CDR3 bases: TGTGCCAGCAGCCCGGTATCACGAAGGAACACTGAAGCTTTCTTT. Translated, it gives CASSPVSRRNTEAFF.

This clonotype was seen a handful of times. The chain uses TRBV18 and TRBJ1-5; 9 bases are a match to TRBD1. With 3 bases clipped from V and 6 bases from J, the junction kept 3 bases outside the gene matches. Germline loops: CDR1 KGHSH, CDR2 LQKENI. CDR3 length: 14 residues. CDR3 nucleotide sequence: TGTGCCAGCTCACCGGGGACAGGGAGTCAGCCCCAGCATTTT. Its protein product is CASSPGTGSQPQHF.

The V gene is TRBV5-1, the J gene TRBJ2-7, with TRBD1 matching 8 bases. Trimming at V came to 0 bases and at J to 4 bases, leaving 6 bases not matched to a gene. The CDR3 totals 15 residues. Germline assignment: CDR1 SGHRS and CDR2 YFSETQ. This CDR3 is CASSLGQGSYYEQYV. As DNA, the CDR3 is TGCGCCAGCAGCTTGGGACAGGGGTCTTATTACGAGCAGTACGTC.

A few counts support this clonotype. The genes are TRBV11-3 and TRBJ1-5, with 7 bases matching TRBD1. J gave up 4 bases and V 6 bases, and 9 bases lay outside the gene matches. Germline V gives CDR1 SGHNT, CDR2 YENEEA. The CDR3 contains 15 residues. CDR3 protein: CASSLGTAINQPQHF. DNA for the CDR3: TGTGCCAGCAGTCTCGGGACAGCCATTAATCAGCCCCAGCATTTT.

CDR3 amino acids: CASSYSPSGGASYEQYV. As DNA, the CDR3 is TGTGCCAGCAGTTACTCCCCAAGCGGGGGGGCATCCTACGAGCAGTACGTC. The rearrangement links TRBV6-2 or TRBV6-3 to TRBJ2-7, with 10 positions matching TRBD2. Germline CDR1 and CDR2: MNHEY and SVGEGT. The CDR3 has 17 amino acids. The J segment lost 1 base and the V segment lost 0 bases, leaving 6 bases of the junction unmatched.

The CDR3 region has the DNA TGTGCCAGCAGCATCGACAGACTTAGACGCAATGAGCAGTTCTTC. As protein: CASSIDRLRRNEQFF. This chain links TRBV5-6 with TRBJ2-1; maybe TRBD1 (5 bases). Trimming shortened V by 4 bases and J by 6 bases, and 17 bases separated the two germline ends. Germline assignment: CDR1 SGHDT and CDR2 YYEEEE. This CDR3 contains 15 residues.

The chain is built from TRBV11-2 and TRBJ1-4, with D possibly matching TRBD1 (5 bases). Trimming took 5 bases from V and 1 from J, leaving 14 bases between them. This CDR3 has 16 amino acids. Germline assignment: CDR1 SGHAT and CDR2 FQNNGV. This CDR3 is CASSRRDGLTNEKLFF. CDR3 bases: TGTGCCAGCAGCCGTCGGGACGGCCTAACTAATGAAAAACTGTTTTTT. The full variable domain, with the rest looked up from reference TRBV11-2 and TRBJ1-4, is EAGVAQSPRYKIIEKRQSVAFWCNPISGHATLYWYQQILGQGPKLLIQFQNNGVVDDSQLPKDRFSAERLKGVDSTLKIQPAKLEDSAVYLCASSRRDGLTNEKLFFGSGTQLSVL.

This clonotype was seen only a few times. This chain's CDR3 is CASKPGLAGGRSYNEQFF. The DNA of the CDR3 is TGCGCCAGTAAGCCGGGACTAGCGGGGGGACGCTCCTACAATGAGCAGTTCTTC. The V gene is TRBV4-1, the J gene TRBJ2-1, with 15 nucleotides matching TRBD2. With 9 bases clipped from V and 0 bases from J, the junction kept 9 bases outside the gene matches. Germline V gene sequence: CDR1 MGHRA, CDR2 YSYEKL. The CDR3 runs 18 residues.

This clonotype came up a few times. The chain has TRBV9 and TRBJ2-2, with 8 bases that match TRBD1. V lost 2 bases, J lost 2 bases, and 8 bases stayed unmatched. In germline, CDR1 is SGDLS, CDR2 YYNGEE. The CDR3 length is 17 residues. This CDR3 reads CASSVTGANDNTGELFF. The CDR3 region has the DNA TGTGCCAGCAGCGTGACAGGGGCGAACGATAACACCGGGGAGCTGTTTTTT.

This clonotype turned up a few times. The chain employs TRBV29-1 and TRBJ2-2; unclear D gene. CDR1 and CDR2 (germline): SQVTM, ANQGSEA. V gave up 2 bases and J gave up 3 bases, with 10 bases separating them. The CDR3 length is 14 residues. CDR3 bases: TGCAGCGTTGAACCCGGACGGGACACCGGGGAGCTGTTTTTT. This sequence encodes CSVEPGRDTGELFF.

The table lists this clonotype with a few counts. This chain uses TRBV2 with TRBJ2-1; maybe TRBD2 (6 bases). The CDR3 has 14 residues. CDR1 and CDR2 (germline): SNHLY, FYNNEI. V lost 5 bases and J 4 bases, leaving 12 bases between the germline ends. The chain's CDR3 is CASSLRGTYNEQFF. The CDR3 region has the DNA TGTGCCAGCAGTTTGAGAGGGACTTACAATGAGCAGTTCTTC.

The rearrangement uses TRBV10-3 and TRBJ2-7, with D unresolved. Per germline, CDR1 ENHRY and CDR2 SYGVKD. Between the trimmed V and J ends, which lost 0 bases and 2 bases, there was a span of 8 bases. This CDR3 has 14 amino acids. This CDR3 is CAISESYSPYEQYF. CDR3 coding DNA: TGTGCCATCAGTGAGTCGTACTCGCCCTACGAGCAGTACTTC.

This clonotype has more than one count but fewer than ten. This rearrangement joins TRBV6-1 to TRBJ1-3, with TRBD1 matching 9 bases. The V gene's germline CDR1 is MNHNS and CDR2 SASEGT. This CDR3 region has 14 residues. After removal of 8 bases from V and 0 bases from J, the junction contained 2 bases not matched to a gene. The CDR3 DNA follows: TGTGCCAGCGGGGGACAGGGCTCTGGAAACACCATATATTTT. Translation: CASGGQGSGNTIYF.

This clonotype appeared a few times. Mismatch with germline at one junction end may stem from a read error. The chain is built from TRBV5-1 and TRBJ1-2; D unclear. The CDR3 runs 14 residues. The germline CDR1 and CDR2 sequences are SGHRS and YFSETQ. The CDR3 sequence is CASTLSQSNYGYTF. The CDR3 DNA follows: TGCGCCAGCACCTTGTCACAGTCTAACTATGGCTACACCTTC.

The genes are TRBV9 and TRBJ2-5, with TRBD1 identical over 10 bases. The CDR3 loop spans 16 amino acids. Germline V gene data show CDR1 as SGDLS and CDR2 as YYNGEE. V dropped 3 bases and J dropped 5; count of bases not matched to a gene: 10. The CDR3 protein is CASSEGPGQGTETQYF. CDR3 coding DNA: TGTGCCAGCAGCGAAGGCCCGGGACAGGGGACGGAGACCCAGTACTTC.

The rearrangement links TRBV7-9 to TRBJ1-1, with 9 bases that match TRBD1. The CDR3 covers 14 residues. With 5 bases clipped from V and 0 bases from J, the junction kept 1 base outside the gene matches. Germline V gene lookup returns CDR1 SEHNR and CDR2 FQNEAQ (reference sequence). CDR3 bases: TGTGCCAGCAGCGGACAGGGGCTGAACACTGAAGCTTTCTTT. This encodes CASSGQGLNTEAFF. The full variable domain, rest sourced from reference TRBV7-9 and TRBJ1-1, is DTGVSQNPRHKITKRGQNVTFRCDPISEHNRLYWYRQTLGQGPEFLTYFQNEAQLEKSRLLSDRFSAERPKGSFSTLEIQRTEQGDSAMYLCASSGQGLNTEAFFGQGTRLTVV.

The sample holds many counts of this clonotype. CDR3 amino acids: CASSLGRGAYEQYF. As DNA, the CDR3 is TGTGCCAGTAGTCTTGGACGGGGGGCCTACGAGCAGTACTTC. V is TRBV19 and J is TRBJ2-7, with TRBD2 identical over 7 bases. Looked up from germline, CDR1 is LNHDA and CDR2 is SQIVND (reference sequence). This CDR3 spans 14 amino acids. With 5 bases clipped from V and 2 bases from J, the junction kept 6 bases outside the gene matches.

This clonotype was observed a few times. The genes are TRBV7-3 and TRBJ2-1, with a tentative D call TRBD2 (7 bases). Germline values: CDR1 SGHTA, CDR2 FQGTGA. This CDR3 spans 14 amino acids. Trimming took 3 bases from V and 7 from J, leaving 13 bases between them. The CDR3 DNA sequence: TGTGCCAGCAGCTTGCGGGGGCCGTCGAATGAGCAGTTCTTC. Protein: CASSLRGPSNEQFF.

J is TRBJ2-7 and V is TRBV7-2, with 9 bases identical to TRBD2. V lost 2 bases, J lost 2 bases, and 1 base stayed unmatched. The CDR3 sequence is 14 residues long. The V gene's germline CDR1 is SGHTA and CDR2 FQGNSA. The CDR3 nucleotides are TGTGCCAGCAGCTTACTAGCGGGGACCTACGAGCAGTACTTC. Its translation: CASSLLAGTYEQYF.

The rearrangement links TRBV20-1 to TRBJ2-7; 12 nucleotides line up with TRBD1. Losses at the gene ends were 3 bases for V and 5 bases for J; bases not matched to a gene: 5. This CDR3 has 14 residues. Germline V CDR1 and CDR2: DFQATT, SNEGSKA (reference sequence). CDR3 nucleotide sequence: TGCAGTGCTAGTAGGGACAGGGGGCCCCACGAGCAGTACGTC. It codes for CSASRDRGPHEQYV.

This clonotype was seen only a few times. This sequence joins TRBV20-1 and TRBJ2-3; 12 positions match TRBD2. CDR1 and CDR2 (germline): DFQATT, SNEGSKA (reference sequence). The CDR3 totals 15 residues. The V segment lost 1 base and the J segment 2 bases; nucleotides outside the gene matches: 1. The CDR3 nucleotides read TGCAGTGCTAGAGGGACTAGCGGGGACACAGATACGCAGTATTTT. It encodes CSARGTSGDTDTQYF.

The rearrangement uses TRBV24-1 and TRBJ1-2; unclear D gene. The CDR3 extends over 12 amino acids. V shed 5 bases and J shed 5 bases, with 8 bases lying between them. In germline, CDR1 is KGHDR, CDR2 SFDVKD. The CDR3 region has the DNA TGTGCCACCAGTGCTCCAGGTTATGGCTACACCTTC. The encoded protein is CATSAPGYGYTF.

This chain uses TRBV28 with TRBJ2-3; 14 bases fit TRBD2. Losses at the gene ends were 10 bases for V and 8 bases for J; bases not matched to a gene: 11. Germline V gives CDR1 MDHEN, CDR2 SYDVKM. The CDR3 totals 15 residues. The CDR3 sequence is CATLPPTSGGVTQYF. In DNA form, the CDR3 reads TGTGCCACCCTACCGCCGACTAGCGGGGGGGTTACGCAGTATTTT.

This clonotype was observed a few times. The chain is built from TRBV7-3 and TRBJ2-7, with a weak D call TRBD2 (6 bases). The V end lost 6 bases, the J end lost 5 bases, and 26 bases lay between the germline ends. Germline CDR1 reads SGHTA; CDR2 reads FQGTGA. There are 17 residues in the CDR3. CDR3 coding DNA: TGTGCCAGCAGTCCCAGTGGGCCACGGCGGGGTTCCCACGAGCAGTACGTC. Translated, it gives CASSPSGPRRGSHEQYV.

This clonotype showed up just once. This rearrangement joins TRBV20-1 to TRBJ1-1; 9 bases fit TRBD1. V lost 5 bases and J lost 6; bases outside the gene matches: 10. The CDR3 has 14 amino acids. The germline V gene encodes CDR1 DFQATT and CDR2 SNEGSKA (reference sequence). The CDR3 DNA reads as TGCAGTGCTGGTCGGACAGGGGTCGGACCTGAAGCTTTCTTT. Its translation is CSAGRTGVGPEAFF.

This clonotype was observed a few times. The chain is built from TRBV24-1 and TRBJ2-3, with TRBD1 matching over 7 bases. Germline CDR1 and CDR2: KGHDR and SFDVKD. J gave up 2 bases and V 6 bases, and 7 bases lay outside the gene matches. This CDR3 region has 15 residues. The CDR3 spells CATSSRQGYTDTQYF. For the CDR3, the DNA is TGTGCCACCAGTTCCCGACAGGGATACACAGATACGCAGTATTTT.

This clonotype was found a few times. V usage is TRBV3-1 and J usage is TRBJ2-1; 9 nucleotides line up with TRBD2. Germline trimming cut 2 bases from V and 12 bases from J; bases unmatched to any gene: 5. Germline V gene lookup returns CDR1 LGHDT and CDR2 YNNKEL (reference sequence). CDR3 length: 13 residues. Here the CDR3 DNA reads TGTGCCAGCAGCCAACACACTAGCGGGCCGCAGTTCTTC. Its protein is CASSQHTSGPQFF.

In its sample, this clonotype was seen many times. For the CDR3, the DNA is TGTGCCAGCAGCGCTAGCGGGGGGCCTGGCAGTTACAATGAGCAGTTCTTC. It is translated as CASSASGGPGSYNEQFF. This chain joins TRBV4-2 and TRBJ2-1; 11 nucleotides line up with TRBD2. V lost 5 bases and J lost 4; bases outside the gene matches: 10. The CDR3 runs to 17 residues. The germline gives CDR1 LGHNA, CDR2 YNFKEQ.

This clonotype was observed a few times. The chain carries TRBV21-1 and TRBJ2-7. TRBV21-1 is annotated as a pseudogene. The CDR3 consists of 13 residues. The CDR3 is CASSYYSPDEQYF. The CDR3 DNA reads TGTGCCAGCAGCTATTACTCACCGGACGAGCAGTACTTC.

The gene calls are TRBV6-4 and TRBJ2-1; 8 bases map to TRBD1. The length of the CDR3 is 13 residues. The J segment lost 10 bases and the V segment lost 10 bases, leaving 12 bases of the junction unmatched. Per the germline V gene, CDR1 is MRHNA and CDR2 is SNTAGT. The DNA of the CDR3 is TGTGCCACCTCAAGCCGGACAGGGTCAGAGCAGTTCTTC. Its protein is CATSSRTGSEQFF.

The chain links TRBV4-2 to TRBJ2-3; D call uncertain. The V gene's germline CDR1 is LGHNA and CDR2 YNFKEQ. Between the trimmed V and J ends, which lost 3 bases and 8 bases, there was a span of 9 bases. The CDR3 loop spans 12 amino acids. The CDR3 loop is CASSQVTGTQYF. DNA of the CDR3: TGTGCCAGCAGCCAGGTAACTGGTACGCAGTATTTT.